This TCR beta chain was retrieved from a study of T cell responses to AZD1222 COVID-19 vaccine. The CDR3 contains 15 residues. The V gene's germline CDR1 is LNHDA and CDR2 SQIVND (reference sequence). V was clipped by 4 bases and J by 9 bases, with 19 bases between them. Notes on the study in general: The donor cohort was predominantly white British with a female majority, and clonal diversity may have been underestimated. Targeting of unmutated variant regions was reportedly seen in nearly half of spike-specific TCRs. Following two doses of AZD1222, Spike-specific TCR breadth and depth rose.

Points on this clone: Its target is not known.

Produced via immunoSEQ multiplex PCR; TCRdb's table is partial and in-frame only. The sample lists around 100,000 clones, approximately 81% occurring once. This clonotype was obtained from an adult who received the AZD1222 COVID-19 vaccine. Sequencing used peripheral blood, obtained 28 days after the second AZD1222 dose. V usage is TRBV19 and J usage is TRBJ1-5; D is unresolved. CDR3 protein: CASSKSDGRSRPQHF. The CDR3, as DNA: TGTGCCAGTAGTAAATCCGACGGCAGGTCGCGGCCCCAGCATTTT.